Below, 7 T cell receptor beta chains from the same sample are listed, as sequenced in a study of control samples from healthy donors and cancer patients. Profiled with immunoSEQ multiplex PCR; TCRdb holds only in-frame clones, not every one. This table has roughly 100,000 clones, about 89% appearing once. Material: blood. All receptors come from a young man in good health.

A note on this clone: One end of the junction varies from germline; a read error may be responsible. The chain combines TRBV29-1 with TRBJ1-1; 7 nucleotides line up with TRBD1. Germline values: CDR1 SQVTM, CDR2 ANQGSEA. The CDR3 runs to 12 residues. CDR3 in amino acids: CSAQGSNAEAFF. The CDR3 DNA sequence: TGCAGCGCACAGGGGTCGAACGCTGAAGCTTTCTTT.

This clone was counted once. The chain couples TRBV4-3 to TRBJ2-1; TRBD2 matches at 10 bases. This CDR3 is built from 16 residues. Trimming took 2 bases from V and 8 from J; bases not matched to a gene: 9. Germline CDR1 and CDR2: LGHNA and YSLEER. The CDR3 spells CASSQLVAGGRDEQFF. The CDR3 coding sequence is TGCGCCAGCAGCCAACTAGTAGCGGGAGGCCGGGATGAGCAGTTCTTC.

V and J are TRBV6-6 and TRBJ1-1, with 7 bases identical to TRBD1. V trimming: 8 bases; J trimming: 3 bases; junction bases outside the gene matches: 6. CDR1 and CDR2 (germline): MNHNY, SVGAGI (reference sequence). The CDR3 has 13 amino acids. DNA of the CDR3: TGTGCCAGCTCCGAGGGGGCGGACACTGAAGCTTTCTTT. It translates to CASSEGADTEAFF.

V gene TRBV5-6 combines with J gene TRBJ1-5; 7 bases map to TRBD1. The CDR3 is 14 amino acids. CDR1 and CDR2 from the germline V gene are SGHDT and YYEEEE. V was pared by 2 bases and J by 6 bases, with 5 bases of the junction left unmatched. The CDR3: CASSLTGDSQPQHF. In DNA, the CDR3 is TGTGCCAGCAGCTTAACAGGGGATAGTCAGCCCCAGCATTTT.

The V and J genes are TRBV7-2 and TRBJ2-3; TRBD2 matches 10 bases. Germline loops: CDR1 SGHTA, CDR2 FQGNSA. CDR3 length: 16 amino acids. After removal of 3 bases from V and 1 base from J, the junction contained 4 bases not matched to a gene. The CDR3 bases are TGTGCCAGCAGCTTGAGCGGGGGGGTCGGCACAGATACGCAGTATTTT. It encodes CASSLSGGVGTDTQYF.

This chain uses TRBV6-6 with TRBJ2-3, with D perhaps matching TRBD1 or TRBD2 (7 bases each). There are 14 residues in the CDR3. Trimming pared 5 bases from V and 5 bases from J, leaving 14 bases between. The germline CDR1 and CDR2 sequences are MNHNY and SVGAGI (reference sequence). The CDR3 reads CASSQGGGRDTQYF. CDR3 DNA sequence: TGTGCCAGCAGTCAGGGGGGGGGTCGAGATACGCAGTATTTT.

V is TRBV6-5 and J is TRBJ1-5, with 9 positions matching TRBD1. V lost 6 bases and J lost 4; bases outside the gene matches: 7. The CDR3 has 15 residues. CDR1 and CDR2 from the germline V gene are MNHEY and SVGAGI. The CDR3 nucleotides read TGTGCCAGCAGGATAGGGGACAGGGATAATCAGCCCCAGCATTTT. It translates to CASRIGDRDNQPQHF.